These 31 T cell receptor beta chains were all obtained from the same sample, sequenced in a study of regulatory T cells in long-lasting Graves disease. Time point reported: persistent/refractory GD, antithyroid drugs over 5 years with positive TRAb. RNA extracted from PBMCs served as the sequencing template. Relying on iRepertoire HTBI primers and Arm-PCR of CDR3 regions, the team built TCR beta libraries. TCRdb re-analysed the multiplex PCR reads in MiXCR, keeping a single row per CDR3 protein. The sample lists about 470,000 distinct CDR3 sequences, less than 25% occurring once. The sample in question was peripheral blood mononuclear cells (PBMCs), obtained when the disease was refractory, from a patient treated with antithyroid drugs. The source is a female donor with Graves disease.

V is TRBV7-8 and J is TRBJ2-1, with D perhaps TRBD1 (5 bases). Germline values: CDR1 SGHVS, CDR2 FQNEAQ. V lost 4 bases and J 9 bases, leaving 22 bases between the germline ends. The CDR3 loop spans 16 amino acids. CDR3 sequence reads: CASSSLTEGVYSEQFF. The CDR3 bases are TGTGCCAGCAGCTCCCTGACAGAAGGGGTCTATAGTGAGCAGTTCTTC.

This clonotype was counted at least ten times. This chain joins TRBV29-1 and TRBJ1-5; D gene unclear. The V gene lost 4 bases and the J gene lost 0 bases, with 7 bases spanning the gap. Germline assignment: CDR1 SQVTM and CDR2 ANQGSEA. The CDR3 runs 13 residues. Written as DNA, the CDR3 is TGCAGCGTTGCATCCGCTAGCAATCAGCCCCAGCATTTT. Translated, it gives CSVASASNQPQHF.

Only a few counts were recorded for this clonotype. The chain carries TRBV5-6 and TRBJ1-1, with 9 bases matching TRBD1. Germline V lookup: CDR1 SGHDT, CDR2 YYEEEE. The junction had 9 bases not matched to a gene; V was cut back by 4 bases and J by 5 bases. The CDR3 has 15 amino acids. CDR3 DNA: TGTGCCAGCAGCCCCGAGACAGGGGGAGATACTGAAGCTTTCTTT. Its protein product is CASSPETGGDTEAFF.

This chain links TRBV3-1 with TRBJ2-7; D is uncertain. Germline V CDR1 and CDR2: LGHDT, YNNKEL (reference sequence). Trimming stripped 1 base from V and 2 bases from J, with 18 bases between. The CDR3 has 17 residues. In nucleotides, the CDR3 is TGTGCCAGCAGCCAAGGTGTGAACTTACCTGACACCTACGAGCAGTACTTC. Protein: CASSQGVNLPDTYEQYF.

This clonotype was counted at least ten times. This rearrangement joins TRBV11-2 to TRBJ2-1; D unclear. This CDR3 comprises 14 residues. V lost 7 bases to trimming and J lost 8 bases, with 18 bases between them. CDR1 and CDR2 (germline): SGHAT, FQNNGV. The CDR3 here is CASTSARSRDEQFF. The CDR3 nucleotides are TGTGCCAGCACTTCTGCGAGGAGTAGAGATGAGCAGTTCTTC.

This clonotype was seen many times. The chain employs TRBV29-1 and TRBJ2-4; 8 bases agree with TRBD1. From germline, CDR1 is SQVTM and CDR2 ANQGSEA. The CDR3 is 12 residues long. V gave up 7 bases and J gave up 9 bases; unmatched junction bases: 8. The CDR3 here is CSAAGQGSIQYF. CDR3 coding DNA: TGCAGCGCGGCCGGACAGGGTTCCATTCAGTACTTC.

This clonotype was seen more than once but under ten times. J is TRBJ2-1 and V is TRBV28; a possible D gene is TRBD2 (5 bases). The V end lost 7 bases, the J end lost 1 base, and 11 bases lay between the germline ends. Per the germline V gene, CDR1 is MDHEN and CDR2 is SYDVKM. CDR3 length: 14 residues. The CDR3 nucleotides read TGTGCCAGCAAACTAGATCGGTCCTACAATGAGCAGTTCTTC. Protein product: CASKLDRSYNEQFF.

V is TRBV12-5 and J is TRBJ2-2; 10 bases agree with TRBD2. This CDR3 is built from 16 residues. Germline lookup yields CDR1 LGHNT and CDR2 FRNRAP. Germline trimming cut 2 bases from V and 7 bases from J; bases unmatched to any gene: 7. The CDR3 DNA reads as TGTGCTAGTGGTTTGATTTTGAGCGGGAGGGACGGGGAGCTGTTTTTT. Its translation: CASGLILSGRDGELFF.

This clonotype was counted between two and nine times. The chain links TRBV20-1 to TRBJ1-5; D unclear. Germline V gene lookup returns CDR1 DFQATT and CDR2 SNEGSKA (reference sequence). V lost 1 base and J lost 2, with 12 bases in between. The CDR3 totals 15 residues. The CDR3 loop reads CSARVWRVGNQPQHF. The DNA for the CDR3 is TGCAGTGCTAGAGTCTGGCGAGTTGGCAATCAGCCCCAGCATTTT.

This clonotype was observed a handful of times. V gene TRBV20-1 combines with J gene TRBJ2-2, with a weak D call TRBD1 (5 bases). Germline loops: CDR1 DFQATT, CDR2 SNEGSKA (reference sequence). The CDR3 covers 15 residues. V was shortened by 2 bases and J by 3 bases, with 13 bases between the two germline ends. The CDR3 nucleotides read TGCAGTGCTAGACCCGGCGACAGATACACCGGGGAGCTGTTTTTT. Its protein product is CSARPGDRYTGELFF.

This clonotype occurred a few times. The chain couples TRBV29-1 to TRBJ2-3, with D possibly TRBD2 on 5 matching bases. This CDR3 is 13 amino acids long. Germline CDR1 and CDR2: SQVTM and ANQGSEA. V was clipped by 3 bases and J by 6 bases, with 13 bases between them. DNA of the CDR3: TGCAGCGTTGATGCTCCCGGGGAGGATACGCAGTATTTT. It specifies CSVDAPGEDTQYF.

This clonotype was detected many times. This sequence joins TRBV25-1 and TRBJ1-1; D remains ambiguous. V was shortened by 0 bases and J by 7 bases, with 15 bases between the two germline ends. The length of the CDR3 is 15 residues. Germline CDR1 is MGHDK and CDR2 is SYGVNS. Here the CDR3 DNA reads TGTGCCAGCAGTGAATATGGTAAGGGTCGCATTGAAGCTTTCTTT. This translates into CASSEYGKGRIEAFF.

This chain joins TRBV9 and TRBJ1-5; TRBD1 agrees at 7 bases. V lost 4 bases, J lost 11 bases, and 18 bases stayed unmatched. Germline lookup yields CDR1 SGDLS and CDR2 YYNGEE. The CDR3 is 16 residues long. The CDR3 region has the DNA TGTGCCAGCAGCTCCCGACCGACAGGGTTAATTTCGACCCAGCATTTT. Translating it yields CASSSRPTGLISTQHF. Drawing the rest from reference TRBV9 and TRBJ1-5, the complete variable domain is DSGVTQTPKHLITATGQRVTLRCSPRSGDLSVYWYQQSLDQGLQFLIQYYNGEERAKGNILERFSAQQFPDLHSELNLSSLELGDSALYFCASSSRPTGLISTQHFGDGTRLSIL.

Many counts were recorded for this clonotype. The rearrangement joins TRBV28 to TRBJ1-1, with D perhaps matching TRBD1 (6 bases). Trimming stripped 4 bases from V and 8 bases from J, with 11 bases between. The CDR3 is 12 residues long. In germline, CDR1 is MDHEN, CDR2 SYDVKM. CDR3 region: CASSYHQGEAFF. The DNA for the CDR3 is TGTGCCAGCAGTTACCACCAGGGGGAAGCTTTCTTT.

This clonotype has at least ten counts. V gene TRBV29-1 combines with J gene TRBJ1-2, with a tentative D call TRBD1 (6 bases). Germline CDR1 is SQVTM and CDR2 is ANQGSEA. CDR3 length: 11 residues. The V end was cut by 7 bases, the J end by 8 bases, with 14 bases between. The CDR3 loop is CSAPTTGGYTF. DNA of the CDR3: TGCAGCGCTCCGACAACAGGGGGCTACACCTTC.

This clonotype was counted a few times. This chain links TRBV10-3 with TRBJ2-2; D call uncertain. The CDR3 runs to 13 residues. Germline V gene data show CDR1 as ENHRY and CDR2 as SYGVKD. Trimming stripped 8 bases from V and 5 bases from J, with 12 bases between. Here the CDR3 reads CAISGVDTGELFF. The CDR3 region has the DNA TGTGCCATCTCCGGAGTAGATACCGGGGAGCTGTTTTTT.

The chain joins TRBV4-2 to TRBJ1-1; the match to TRBD1 covers 7 bases. The CDR3 contains 16 residues. Trimming cost V 6 bases and J 5 bases; bases outside gene matches: 15. Germline CDR1 and CDR2: LGHNA and YNFKEQ. The CDR3 region is CASRRGATGDATEAFF. The CDR3 DNA reads as TGTGCCAGCAGGAGGGGGGCAACAGGGGATGCGACTGAAGCTTTCTTT.

This clonotype appeared a few times. The chain recombines TRBV7-2 with TRBJ2-2, with 13 bases matching TRBD2. Looked up from germline, CDR1 is SGHTA and CDR2 is FQGNSA. This CDR3 comprises 17 residues. The V gene end was trimmed by 5 bases and the J gene end by 6 bases; junction bases not matched to a gene: 9. CDR3 sequence reads: CASSPYQLAGGAGELFF. CDR3 DNA: TGTGCCAGCAGCCCCTACCAACTAGCGGGAGGGGCCGGGGAGCTGTTTTTT. Using reference TRBV7-2 and TRBJ2-2 for the parts outside the CDR3, the full variable domain is GAGVSQSPSNKVTEKGKDVELRCDPISGHTALYWYRQSLGQGLEFLIYFQGNSAPDKSGLPSDRFSAERTGGSVSTLTIQRTQQEDSAVYLCASSPYQLAGGAGELFFGEGSRLTVL.

This clonotype has just a few counts. The V and J genes are TRBV10-3 and TRBJ2-5; 8 bases agree with TRBD1. The J segment lost 5 bases and the V segment lost 7 bases, leaving 9 bases of the junction unmatched. CDR1 and CDR2 (germline): ENHRY, SYGVKD. The CDR3 extends over 14 amino acids. CDR3 coding DNA: TGTGCCATCAAAGCGACAGGGGACTTCGAGACCCAGTACTTC. Translating gives CAIKATGDFETQYF.

This clonotype showed up just once. The germline gene is not matched at one end of the junction; a read error may be the cause. The chain is built from TRBV29-1 and TRBJ1-2; D remains unclear. Germline V gene lookup returns CDR1 SQVTM and CDR2 ANQGSEA. The CDR3 runs to 12 residues. The CDR3 DNA sequence: TGCGGCGTTGGAGATGGGAACTATGGCTACACCTTC. Translation gives CGVGDGNYGYTF.

At least ten counts were recorded for this clonotype. This sequence joins TRBV6-1 and TRBJ2-7; a possible D gene is TRBD2 (6 bases). The V end was cut by 4 bases, the J end by 4 bases, with 14 bases between. Germline lookup yields CDR1 MNHNS and CDR2 SASEGT. This CDR3 contains 14 residues. CDR3 amino acids: CASSGRAPPYEQYF. CDR3 in DNA: TGTGCCAGCAGTGGGAGGGCACCCCCTTACGAGCAGTACTTC.

This clonotype was counted at least ten times. The chain uses TRBV28 and TRBJ2-7, with D possibly being TRBD1 or TRBD2 (6 bases each). CDR1 and CDR2 from the germline V gene are MDHEN and SYDVKM. The V end was cut by 8 bases, the J end by 3 bases, with 17 bases between. The CDR3 sequence is 14 residues long. CDR3 DNA: TGTGCCAGCCAGCGGAGGGGGTATAGCTACGAGCAGTACTTC. Translation gives CASQRRGYSYEQYF.

This clonotype occurred many times. The chain carries TRBV30 and TRBJ1-2; D is ambiguous. The CDR3 totals 12 residues. Looked up from germline, CDR1 is GTSNPN and CDR2 is SVGIG (reference sequence). The germline V and J ends were trimmed by 3 bases and 5 bases, with 10 bases remaining between them. DNA for the CDR3: TGTGCCTGGAGGTACGGCTCATATGGCTACACCTTC. The encoded protein is CAWRYGSYGYTF.

Many counts were recorded for this clonotype. V gene TRBV30 combines with J gene TRBJ2-7; D call uncertain. CDR1 and CDR2 (germline): GTSNPN, SVGIG (reference sequence). V lost 2 bases and J 2 bases, leaving 13 bases between the germline ends. The CDR3 contains 14 residues. CDR3 nucleotides: TGTGCCTGGAGTACCCGGGCCCTTACCTACGAGCAGTACTTC. Encoded protein: CAWSTRALTYEQYF.

In this sample, this clonotype turned up many times. J is TRBJ2-1 and V is TRBV2; no clear D gene. V shed 6 bases and J shed 3 bases, with 6 bases lying between them. There are 12 residues in the CDR3. Germline-derived CDR1 and CDR2 are SNHLY and FYNNEI. For the CDR3, the DNA is TGTGCCAGCAGGGGCAGCTACAATGAGCAGTTCTTC. Encoded protein: CASRGSYNEQFF.

Ten or more counts support this clonotype. The chain uses TRBV14 and TRBJ1-1; D remains unclear. This CDR3 contains 17 residues. CDR1 and CDR2 (germline): SGHDN, FVKESK. Between the trimmed V and J ends, which lost 1 base and 0 bases, there was a span of 15 bases. For the CDR3, the DNA is TGTGCCAGCAGCCAAGCCGAACGGGGATCCATGAACACTGAAGCTTTCTTT. Encoded protein: CASSQAERGSMNTEAFF.

In its sample, this clonotype was seen many times. This sequence joins TRBV7-2 and TRBJ1-5; tentative D call: TRBD1 (6 bases). Trimming took 5 bases from V and 2 from J, leaving 10 bases between them. Germline CDR1 SGHTA, CDR2 FQGNSA. The CDR3 runs to 14 residues. CDR3 loop: CASSNRGGNQPQHF. The CDR3 DNA sequence: TGTGCCAGCAGCAATAGGGGGGGCAATCAGCCCCAGCATTTT.

The chain recombines TRBV27 with TRBJ1-5, with D maybe TRBD1 (5 bases). This CDR3 has 14 residues. In germline, CDR1 is MNHEY, CDR2 SMNVEV (reference sequence). The ends were cut back, 4 bases at V and 1 base at J, with 8 bases in the middle. Here the CDR3 DNA reads TGTGCCAGCAGTTCAGGGATCAGCAATCAGCCCCAGCATTTT. This codes for CASSSGISNQPQHF.

This clonotype was seen a few times. The chain employs TRBV20-1 and TRBJ2-1; 13 bases map to TRBD2. CDR3 length: 17 amino acids. Germline V CDR1 and CDR2: DFQATT, SNEGSKA (reference sequence). Trimming cost V 6 bases and J 1 base; bases outside gene matches: 9. The CDR3 loop is CSATPRLAGGSYNEQFF. CDR3 bases: TGCAGTGCAACCCCCCGACTAGCGGGAGGTTCCTACAATGAGCAGTTCTTC.

This chain connects TRBV27 to TRBJ2-4; D possibly uses TRBD1 or TRBD2 (6 bases each). This CDR3 region has 15 residues. With 5 bases removed from V and 0 bases from J, the gap between germline ends came to 11 bases. Germline assignment: CDR1 MNHEY and CDR2 SMNVEV (reference sequence). The CDR3 DNA follows: TGTGCCAGCAGTCCACAGGGACTAGCCAAAAACATTCAGTACTTC. It specifies CASSPQGLAKNIQYF.

The rearrangement joins TRBV19 to TRBJ1-5, with D hard to call. Deletions cut 7 bases from V and 6 bases from J, with 16 bases between. Germline V gene data show CDR1 as LNHDA and CDR2 as SQIVND (reference sequence). The CDR3 totals 14 residues. The CDR3 region has the DNA TGTGCCAGTACTTCTACCGACGGGCCTCAGCCCCAGCATTTT. This translates into CASTSTDGPQPQHF.